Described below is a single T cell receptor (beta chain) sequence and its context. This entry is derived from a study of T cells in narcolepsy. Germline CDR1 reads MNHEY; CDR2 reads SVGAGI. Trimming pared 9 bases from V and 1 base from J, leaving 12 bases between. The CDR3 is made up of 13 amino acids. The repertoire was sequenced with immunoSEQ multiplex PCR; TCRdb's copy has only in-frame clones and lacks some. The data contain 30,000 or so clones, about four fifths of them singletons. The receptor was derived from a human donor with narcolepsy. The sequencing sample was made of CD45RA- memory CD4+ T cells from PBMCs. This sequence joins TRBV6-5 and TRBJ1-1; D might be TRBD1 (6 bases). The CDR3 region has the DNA TGTGCCAGTCTCCGGGGGGCGAACACTGAAGCTTTCTTT. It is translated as CASLRGANTEAFF.